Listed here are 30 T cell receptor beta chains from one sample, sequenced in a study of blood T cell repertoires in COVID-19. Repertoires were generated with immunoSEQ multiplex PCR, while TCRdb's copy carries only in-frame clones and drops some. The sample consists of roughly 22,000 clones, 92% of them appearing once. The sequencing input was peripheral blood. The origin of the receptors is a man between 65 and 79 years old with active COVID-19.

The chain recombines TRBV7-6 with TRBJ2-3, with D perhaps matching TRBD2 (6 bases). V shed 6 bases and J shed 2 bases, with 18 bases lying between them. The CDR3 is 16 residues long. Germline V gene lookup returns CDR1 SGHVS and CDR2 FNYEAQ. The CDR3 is CASRSRPGLDTDTQYF. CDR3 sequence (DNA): TGTGCCAGCAGATCCCGTCCGGGACTGGACACAGATACGCAGTATTTT. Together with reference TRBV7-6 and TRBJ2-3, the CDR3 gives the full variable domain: GAGVSQSPRYKVTKRGQDVALRCDPISGHVSLYWYRQALGQGPEFLTYFNYEAQQDKSGLPNDRFSAERPEGSISTLTIQRTEQRDSAMYRCASRSRPGLDTDTQYFGPGTRLTVL.

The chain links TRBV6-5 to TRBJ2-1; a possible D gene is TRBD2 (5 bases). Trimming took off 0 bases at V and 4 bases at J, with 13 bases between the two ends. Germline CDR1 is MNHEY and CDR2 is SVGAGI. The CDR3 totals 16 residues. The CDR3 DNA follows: TGTGCCAGCAGTTACTCGATCCTAGCCGGTTACAATGAGCAGTTCTTC. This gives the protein CASSYSILAGYNEQFF.

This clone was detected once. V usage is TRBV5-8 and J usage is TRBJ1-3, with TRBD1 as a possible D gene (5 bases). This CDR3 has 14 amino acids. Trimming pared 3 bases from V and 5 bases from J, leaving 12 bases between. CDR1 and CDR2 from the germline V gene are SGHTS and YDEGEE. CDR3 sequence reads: CASSWGGRRNTIYF. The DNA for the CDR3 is TGTGCCAGCAGCTGGGGGGGTCGGAGAAACACCATATATTTT.

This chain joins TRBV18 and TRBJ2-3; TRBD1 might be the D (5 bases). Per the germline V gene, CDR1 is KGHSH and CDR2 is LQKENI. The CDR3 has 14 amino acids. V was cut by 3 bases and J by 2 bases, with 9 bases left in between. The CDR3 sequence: CASSPGPATDTQYF. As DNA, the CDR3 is TGTGCCAGCTCACCGGGGCCGGCCACAGATACGCAGTATTTT.

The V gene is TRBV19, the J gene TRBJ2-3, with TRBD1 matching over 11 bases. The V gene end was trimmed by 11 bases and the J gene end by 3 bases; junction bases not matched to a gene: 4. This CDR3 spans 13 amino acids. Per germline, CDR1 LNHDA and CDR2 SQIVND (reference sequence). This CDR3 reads CASRDRGTDTQYF. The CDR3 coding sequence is TGTGCCTCCCGGGACAGGGGGACAGATACGCAGTATTTT.

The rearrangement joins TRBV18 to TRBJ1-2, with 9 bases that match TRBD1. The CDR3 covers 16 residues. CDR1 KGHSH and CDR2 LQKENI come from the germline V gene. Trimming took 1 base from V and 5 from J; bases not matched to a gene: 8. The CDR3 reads CASSPLVQGAGYGYTF. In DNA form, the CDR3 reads TGTGCCAGCTCACCACTTGTACAGGGGGCAGGGTATGGCTACACCTTC. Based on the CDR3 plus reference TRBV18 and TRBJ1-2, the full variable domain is NAGVMQNPRHLVRRRGQEARLRCSPMKGHSHVYWYRQLPEEGLKFMVYLQKENIIDESGMPKERFSAEFPKEGPSILRIQQVVRGDSAAYFCASSPLVQGAGYGYTFGSGTRLTVV.

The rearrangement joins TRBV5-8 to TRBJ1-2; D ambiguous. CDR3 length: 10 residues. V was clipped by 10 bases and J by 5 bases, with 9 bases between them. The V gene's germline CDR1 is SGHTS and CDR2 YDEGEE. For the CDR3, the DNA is TGTGCCTCCCGGTCATATGGCTACACCTTC. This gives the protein CASRSYGYTF.

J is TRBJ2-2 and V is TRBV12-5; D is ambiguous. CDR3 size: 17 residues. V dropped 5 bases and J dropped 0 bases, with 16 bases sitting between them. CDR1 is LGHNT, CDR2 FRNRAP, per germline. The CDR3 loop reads CASGTSVSLPNTGELFF. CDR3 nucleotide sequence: TGTGCTAGTGGTACCTCCGTAAGTCTACCGAACACCGGGGAGCTGTTTTTT. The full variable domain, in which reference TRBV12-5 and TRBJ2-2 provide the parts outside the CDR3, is DARVTQTPRHKVTEMGQEVTMRCQPILGHNTVFWYRQTMMQGLELLAYFRNRAPLDDSGMPKDRFSAEMPDATLATLKIQPSEPRDSAVYFCASGTSVSLPNTGELFFGEGSRLTVL.

The CDR3 DNA follows: TGTGCCAGTAGGACTGACAGGCGGGTCGGGGAGCTGTTTTTT. It codes for CASRTDRRVGELFF. The rearrangement uses TRBV19 and TRBJ2-2; D perhaps matches TRBD1 (6 bases). V shed 6 bases and J shed 7 bases, with 15 bases lying between them. The CDR3 is 14 amino acids. Germline assignment: CDR1 LNHDA and CDR2 SQIVND (reference sequence).

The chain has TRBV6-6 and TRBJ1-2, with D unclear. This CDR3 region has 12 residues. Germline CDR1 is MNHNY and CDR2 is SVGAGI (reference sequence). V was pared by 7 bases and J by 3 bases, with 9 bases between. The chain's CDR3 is CASTLPHYGYTF. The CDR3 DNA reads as TGTGCCAGCACACTGCCGCACTATGGCTACACCTTC.

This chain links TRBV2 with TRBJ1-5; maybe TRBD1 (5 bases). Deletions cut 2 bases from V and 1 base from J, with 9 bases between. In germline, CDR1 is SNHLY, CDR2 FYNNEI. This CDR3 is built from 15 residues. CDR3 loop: CASSEWGRSNQPQHF. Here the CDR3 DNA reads TGTGCCAGCAGTGAATGGGGCAGGAGCAATCAGCCCCAGCATTTT.

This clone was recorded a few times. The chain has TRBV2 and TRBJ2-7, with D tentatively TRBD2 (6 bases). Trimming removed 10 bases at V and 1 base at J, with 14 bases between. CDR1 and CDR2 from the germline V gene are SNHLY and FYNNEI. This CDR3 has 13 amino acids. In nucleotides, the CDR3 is TGTGCCAAACGGACTACGGGGTCCTACGAGCAGTACTTC. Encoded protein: CAKRTTGSYEQYF.

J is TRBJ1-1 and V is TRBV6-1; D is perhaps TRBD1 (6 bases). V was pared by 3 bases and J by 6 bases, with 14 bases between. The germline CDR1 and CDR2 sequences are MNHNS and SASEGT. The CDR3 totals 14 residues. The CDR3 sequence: CASSDLNRDPEAFF. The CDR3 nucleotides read TGTGCCAGCAGTGATCTTAACAGGGACCCTGAAGCTTTCTTT.

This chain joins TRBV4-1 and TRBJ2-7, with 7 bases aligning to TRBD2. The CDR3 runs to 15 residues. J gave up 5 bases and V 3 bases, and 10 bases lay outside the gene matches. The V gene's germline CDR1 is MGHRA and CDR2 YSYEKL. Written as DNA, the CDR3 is TGCGCCAGCAGCCAGCTAGCGGACCCCGGGAACGAGCAGTACTTC. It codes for CASSQLADPGNEQYF.

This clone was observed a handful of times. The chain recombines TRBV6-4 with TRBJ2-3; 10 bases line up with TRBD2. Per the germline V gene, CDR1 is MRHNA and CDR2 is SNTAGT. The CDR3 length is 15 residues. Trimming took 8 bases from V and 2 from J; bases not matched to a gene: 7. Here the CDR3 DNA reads TGTGCCAGCTCTATAGCGGGGGGATTCACAGATACGCAGTATTTT. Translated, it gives CASSIAGGFTDTQYF.

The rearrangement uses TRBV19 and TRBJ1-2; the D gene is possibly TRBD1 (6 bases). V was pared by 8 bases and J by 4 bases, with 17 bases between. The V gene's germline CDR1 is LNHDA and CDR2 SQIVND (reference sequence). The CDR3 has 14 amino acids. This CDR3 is CASYTGSRGYGYTF. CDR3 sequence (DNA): TGTGCCAGTTACACAGGGTCAAGGGGCTATGGCTACACCTTC.

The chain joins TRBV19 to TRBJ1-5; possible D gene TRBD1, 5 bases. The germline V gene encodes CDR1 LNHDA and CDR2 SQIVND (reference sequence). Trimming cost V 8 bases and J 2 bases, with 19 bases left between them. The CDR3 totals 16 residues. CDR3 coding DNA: TGTGCCAGTCGCTTGGGACTCCAAGGAGGCAATCAGCCCCAGCATTTT. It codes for CASRLGLQGGNQPQHF.

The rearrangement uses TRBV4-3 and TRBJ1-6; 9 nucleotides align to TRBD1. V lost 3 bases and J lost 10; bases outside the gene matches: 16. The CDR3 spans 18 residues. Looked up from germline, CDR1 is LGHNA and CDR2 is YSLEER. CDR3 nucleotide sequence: TGCGCCAGCAGCCAGCCTACTACCGGGACAGGGCCATACTCACCCCTCCACTTT. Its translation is CASSQPTTGTGPYSPLHF.

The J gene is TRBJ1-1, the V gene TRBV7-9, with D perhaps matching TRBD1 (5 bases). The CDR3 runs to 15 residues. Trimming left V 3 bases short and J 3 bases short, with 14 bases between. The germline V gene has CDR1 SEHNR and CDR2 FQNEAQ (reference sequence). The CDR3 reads CASSFGGGSHTEAFF. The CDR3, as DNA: TGTGCCAGCAGCTTCGGGGGGGGAAGCCACACTGAAGCTTTCTTT.

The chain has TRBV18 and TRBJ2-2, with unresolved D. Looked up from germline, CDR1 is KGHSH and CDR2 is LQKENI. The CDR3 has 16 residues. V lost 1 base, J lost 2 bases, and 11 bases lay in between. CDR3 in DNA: TGTGCCAGCTCACCACGGGCCGGCCCAAACACCGGGGAGCTGTTTTTT. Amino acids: CASSPRAGPNTGELFF.

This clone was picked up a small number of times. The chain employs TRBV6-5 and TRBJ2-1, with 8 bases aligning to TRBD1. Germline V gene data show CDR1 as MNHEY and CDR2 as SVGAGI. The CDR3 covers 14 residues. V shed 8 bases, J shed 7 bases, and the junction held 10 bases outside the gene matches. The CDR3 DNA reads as TGTGCCAGCGAGACAGGGGTGGTGATGAATGAGCAGTTCTTC. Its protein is CASETGVVMNEQFF.

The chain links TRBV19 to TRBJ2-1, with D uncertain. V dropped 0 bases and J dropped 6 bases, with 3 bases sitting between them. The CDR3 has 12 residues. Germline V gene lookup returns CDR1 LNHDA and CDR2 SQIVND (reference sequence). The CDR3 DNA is TGTGCCAGTAGTATAGAGGCCAATGAGCAGTTCTTC. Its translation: CASSIEANEQFF.

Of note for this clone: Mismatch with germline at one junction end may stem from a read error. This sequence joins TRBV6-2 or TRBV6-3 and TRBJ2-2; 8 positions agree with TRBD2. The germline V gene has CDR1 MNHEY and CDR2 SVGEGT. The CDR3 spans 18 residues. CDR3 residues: CASSEGHLKRGNAGELFF. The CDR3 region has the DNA TGTGCCAGCAGTGAGGGCCATCTAAAGCGGGGGAACGCCGGGGAGCTGTTTTTT.

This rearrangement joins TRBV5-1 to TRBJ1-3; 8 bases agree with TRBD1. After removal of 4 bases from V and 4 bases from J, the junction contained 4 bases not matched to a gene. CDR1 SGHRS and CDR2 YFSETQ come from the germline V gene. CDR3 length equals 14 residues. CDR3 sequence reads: CASSPGGDGNTIYF. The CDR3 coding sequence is TGCGCCAGCAGCCCAGGGGGCGACGGAAACACCATATATTTT.

In DNA, the CDR3 is TGTGCCAGCGGCCAATATAGCAATCAGCCCCAGCATTTT. Residues: CASGQYSNQPQHF. V usage is TRBV28 and J usage is TRBJ1-5; no reliable D call. The CDR3 runs to 13 residues. V was shortened by 8 bases and J by 0 bases, with 8 bases between the two germline ends. CDR1 and CDR2 from the germline V gene are MDHEN and SYDVKM.

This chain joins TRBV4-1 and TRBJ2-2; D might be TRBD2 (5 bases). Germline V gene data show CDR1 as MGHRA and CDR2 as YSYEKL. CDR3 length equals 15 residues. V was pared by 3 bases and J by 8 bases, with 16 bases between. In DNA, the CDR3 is TGCGCCAGCAGCCAGCCCACTAGAGTTCAGGGGGAGCTGTTTTTT. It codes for CASSQPTRVQGELFF.

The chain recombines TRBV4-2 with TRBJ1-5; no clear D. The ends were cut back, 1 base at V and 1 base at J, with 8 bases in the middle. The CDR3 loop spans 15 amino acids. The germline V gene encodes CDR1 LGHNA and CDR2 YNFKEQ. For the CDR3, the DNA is TGTGCCAGCAGCCAAGTCCCGGTGAGCAATCAGCCCCAGCATTTT. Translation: CASSQVPVSNQPQHF.

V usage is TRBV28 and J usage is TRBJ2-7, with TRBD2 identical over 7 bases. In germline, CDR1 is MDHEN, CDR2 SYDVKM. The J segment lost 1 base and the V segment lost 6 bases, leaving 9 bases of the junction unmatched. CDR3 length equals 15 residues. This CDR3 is CASRSLREWSYEQYF. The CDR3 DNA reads TGTGCCAGCAGGAGTCTGCGGGAGTGGTCCTACGAGCAGTACTTC.

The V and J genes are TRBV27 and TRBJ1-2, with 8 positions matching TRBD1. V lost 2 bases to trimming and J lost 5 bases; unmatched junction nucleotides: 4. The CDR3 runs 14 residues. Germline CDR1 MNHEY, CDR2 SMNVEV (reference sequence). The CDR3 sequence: CASSLQGARYGYTF. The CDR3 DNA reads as TGTGCCAGCAGTTTACAGGGGGCGAGGTATGGCTACACCTTC.

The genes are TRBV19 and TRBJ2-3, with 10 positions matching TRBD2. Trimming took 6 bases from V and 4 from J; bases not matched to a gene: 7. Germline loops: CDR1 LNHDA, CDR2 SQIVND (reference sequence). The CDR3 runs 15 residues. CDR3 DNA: TGTGCCAGTAGCTCATTAAGCGGGGGGGCAGATACGCAGTATTTT. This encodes CASSSLSGGADTQYF.